Below are 9 T cell receptor beta chains sequenced from a single sample in a study of T-cell reconstitution after alpha-beta-depleted transplantation in children. During its preparation, the TCRbeta library received unique molecular identifiers. From the PCR reads, TCRdb called clonotypes with MiXCR, one entry per CDR3 protein. The sample comprises some 150,000 distinct CDR3 sequences, 8.8% of which are singletons, and 15% to 20% rests with the top ten. Here the sequenced sample was PBMCs, mostly from graft donor cells, taken 180 days after TCRalphabeta/CD19-depleted stem cell transplant. The receptors were gathered from a female patient aged 2-15 years who had a stem cell transplant for congenital amegakaryocytic thrombocytopenia, so the T cells may come from the graft donor.

This clonotype has more than one count but fewer than ten. V gene TRBV20-1 combines with J gene TRBJ1-3, with unresolved D. Germline assignment: CDR1 DFQATT and CDR2 SNEGSKA (reference sequence). Trimming left V 3 bases short and J 0 bases short, with 12 bases between. The length of the CDR3 is 15 residues. The CDR3 protein is CSASSTAPSGNTIYF. Here the CDR3 DNA reads TGCAGTGCTAGCTCGACCGCACCCTCTGGAAACACCATATATTTT.

This clonotype was observed at least ten times. The chain is built from TRBV5-1 and TRBJ1-1; unclear D gene. The germline V and J ends were trimmed by 1 base and 3 bases, with 7 bases remaining between them. CDR1 is SGHRS, CDR2 YFSETQ, per germline. This CDR3 comprises 13 residues. CDR3 DNA: TGCGCCAGCAGCTTGAGGTGGGACACTGAAGCTTTCTTT. Translating gives CASSLRWDTEAFF.

This clonotype has at least ten counts. The chain is built from TRBV2 and TRBJ2-5, with 8 bases matching TRBD1. The ends lost 5 bases at V and 9 bases at J; junction bases unmatched: 14. The germline CDR1 and CDR2 sequences are SNHLY and FYNNEI. The CDR3 totals 15 residues. This CDR3 is CASSIQGATPEAQYF. The CDR3 DNA reads TGTGCCAGCAGTATCCAGGGGGCTACTCCGGAGGCCCAGTACTTC.

The sample holds many counts of this clonotype. The rearrangement links TRBV11-1 to TRBJ2-3; the match to TRBD2 covers 9 bases. Germline CDR1 reads SGHAT; CDR2 reads FQDESV (reference sequence). The CDR3 is 15 residues long. The V segment lost 2 bases and the J segment 1 base; nucleotides outside the gene matches: 1. Here the CDR3 reads CASSLRTSGTDTQYF. In nucleotides, the CDR3 is TGTGCCAGCAGCTTAAGGACTAGCGGCACAGATACGCAGTATTTT.

This clonotype came up a few times. The chain joins TRBV5-1 to TRBJ2-5; D unclear. Germline loops: CDR1 SGHRS, CDR2 YFSETQ. The CDR3 is 19 residues long. The V end was cut by 6 bases, the J end by 0 bases, with 27 bases between. The CDR3 DNA follows: TGCGCCAGCACCACTTATGGATTAGCAACTGGACGGTACCAAGAGACCCAGTACTTC. Translating gives CASTTYGLATGRYQETQYF.

This clonotype was observed at least ten times. This chain joins TRBV5-6 and TRBJ1-2, with 10 bases matching TRBD1. Per the germline V gene, CDR1 is SGHDT and CDR2 is YYEEEE. The CDR3 sequence is 17 residues long. With 5 bases clipped from V and 0 bases from J, the junction kept 10 bases outside the gene matches. CDR3 coding DNA: TGTGCCAGCAGGCGGGGACAGGGGATCCTTTCTAACTATGGCTACACCTTC. Its translation: CASRRGQGILSNYGYTF.

This clonotype was detected many times. V usage is TRBV12-3 or TRBV12-4 and J usage is TRBJ2-5; tentatively, D is TRBD2 (6 bases). This CDR3 spans 13 amino acids. Trimming pared 6 bases from V and 3 bases from J, leaving 11 bases between. CDR3 amino acids: CASSPGLEETQYF. Here the CDR3 DNA reads TGTGCCAGCAGCCCGGGACTTGAAGAGACCCAGTACTTC.

This clonotype appeared many times. The chain joins TRBV20-1 to TRBJ2-1; D ambiguous. From germline, CDR1 is DFQATT and CDR2 SNEGSKA (reference sequence). The CDR3 loop spans 14 amino acids. Trimming shortened V by 4 bases and J by 7 bases, and 17 bases separated the two germline ends. CDR3 residues: CSAKRSRSQNEQFF. Here the CDR3 DNA reads TGCAGTGCTAAGAGGAGTCGGTCCCAAAATGAGCAGTTCTTC.

The sample holds many counts of this clonotype. This chain uses TRBV6-5 with TRBJ1-4; 9 bases fit TRBD1. The CDR3 totals 15 residues. Trimming took 7 bases from V and 8 from J; bases not matched to a gene: 11. Germline values: CDR1 MNHEY, CDR2 SVGAGI. The CDR3: CASISRTGVGEKLFF. The CDR3 DNA reads as TGTGCCAGCATTTCACGGACAGGGGTGGGGGAAAAACTGTTTTTT.